These 12 T cell receptor beta chains came from one sample sequenced in a study of blood T cell repertoires in COVID-19. This table comes from immunoSEQ multiplex PCR, and its TCRdb copy is limited to in-frame clones, with some not included. The top ten hold approximately 0.25% of the sample, which has some 670,000 clones, more than 80% seen once. Sequencing was performed on peripheral blood. These receptors were obtained from a woman younger than 30 with acute or convalescent COVID-19.

This chain uses TRBV6-5 with TRBJ2-7, with a possible D match to TRBD1 (6 bases). Looked up from germline, CDR1 is MNHEY and CDR2 is SVGAGI. Trimming removed 7 bases at V and 4 bases at J, with 11 bases between. CDR3 length equals 12 residues. CDR3 in amino acids: CASNRTVYEQYF. CDR3 nucleotide sequence: TGTGCCAGCAATAGGACAGTTTACGAGCAGTACTTC.

The chain is built from TRBV11-2 and TRBJ1-2, with a weak D call TRBD1 (6 bases). The germline CDR1 and CDR2 sequences are SGHAT and FQNNGV. V lost 5 bases, J lost 8 bases, and 21 bases lay in between. This CDR3 spans 15 amino acids. CDR3 protein: CASSPITGPFGGYTF. The CDR3 bases are TGTGCCAGCAGCCCGATAACAGGGCCCTTTGGGGGCTACACCTTC.

The CDR3, as DNA: TGTGCCAGTAGTATGGGCCCCAGAGAACGATTAGCCAAAAACATTCAGTACTTC. This gives the protein CASSMGPRERLAKNIQYF. This chain uses TRBV19 with TRBJ2-4; the D is unclear. The germline V and J ends were trimmed by 3 bases and 0 bases, with 18 bases remaining between them. In germline, CDR1 is LNHDA, CDR2 SQIVND (reference sequence). This CDR3 comprises 18 residues.

V is TRBV15 and J is TRBJ1-1, with a tentative D call TRBD1 (6 bases). The CDR3 has 16 residues. Germline CDR1 reads LNHNV; CDR2 reads YYDKDF (reference sequence). The V end was cut by 0 bases, the J end by 7 bases, with 18 bases between. In nucleotides, the CDR3 is TGTGCCACCAGCAGAGAATTCGGCTCTGTACAGGGTGAAGCTTTCTTT. Protein sequence: CATSREFGSVQGEAFF.

The rearrangement uses TRBV6-6 and TRBJ1-1; no definite D call. Trimming removed 2 bases at V and 5 bases at J, with 6 bases between. Germline V gene lookup returns CDR1 MNHNY and CDR2 SVGAGI (reference sequence). This CDR3 has 12 residues. The CDR3 reads CASSYPETEAFF. CDR3 bases: TGTGCCAGCAGTTACCCGGAGACTGAAGCTTTCTTT.

In this sample, this clone turned up once. The CDR3 loop reads CASSLAGGTSGGVYNEQFF. The CDR3 DNA sequence: TGTGCCAGCAGCTTAGCCGGCGGTACTAGCGGGGGGGTCTACAATGAGCAGTTCTTC. V and J are TRBV7-8 and TRBJ2-1; 13 bases are shared with TRBD2. With 0 bases clipped from V and 3 bases from J, the junction kept 8 bases outside the gene matches. CDR1 and CDR2 from the germline V gene are SGHVS and FQNEAQ. The CDR3 is made up of 19 amino acids.

The V gene is TRBV4-3, the J gene TRBJ1-2; D gene ambiguous. The CDR3 runs to 13 residues. Germline V gives CDR1 LGHNA, CDR2 YSLEER. The germline V and J ends were trimmed by 3 bases and 2 bases, with 7 bases remaining between them. CDR3 loop: CASSHILNYGYTF. The CDR3 nucleotides read TGCGCCAGCAGCCACATTCTAAACTATGGCTACACCTTC.

The chain has TRBV10-3 and TRBJ2-1; 10 bases are shared with TRBD1. Per germline, CDR1 ENHRY and CDR2 SYGVKD. CDR3 length equals 18 residues. Unmatched junction bases numbered 9, after V lost 4 bases and J lost 0 bases. CDR3 amino acids: CAISGPDRGMSSYNEQFF. CDR3 DNA sequence: TGTGCCATCAGTGGGCCGGACAGGGGGATGAGCTCCTACAATGAGCAGTTCTTC.

The chain joins TRBV5-1 to TRBJ1-6; possible D gene TRBD1, 6 bases. The V gene's germline CDR1 is SGHRS and CDR2 YFSETQ. V shed 1 base and J shed 9 bases, with 14 bases lying between them. This CDR3 comprises 15 residues. CDR3 DNA sequence: TGCGCCAGCAGCTTGCTCGAGGGACAAGGTTCACCCCTCCACTTT. Translated: CASSLLEGQGSPLHF.

The rearrangement links TRBV29-1 to TRBJ1-1; the D is unclear. The CDR3 loop spans 15 amino acids. Germline V gene sequence: CDR1 SQVTM, CDR2 ANQGSEA. The V gene lost 0 bases and the J gene lost 1 base, with 12 bases spanning the gap. CDR3 nucleotides: TGCAGCGTTGAAGACAGTGGCAGAACGAACACTGAAGCTTTCTTT. Its translation: CSVEDSGRTNTEAFF.

In DNA form, the CDR3 reads TGTGCCAGCAGCCCCGAGCCGGGACAGGGAGTTGGGGCCAACGTCCTGACTTTC. Translation gives CASSPEPGQGVGANVLTF. The chain recombines TRBV3-1 (or the pseudogene TRBV3-2) with TRBJ2-6; TRBD1 aligns across 9 bases. Unmatched junction bases numbered 10, after V lost 4 bases and J lost 3 bases. This CDR3 spans 18 amino acids. Germline V gene lookup returns CDR1 LGHDT and CDR2 YNNKEL (reference sequence).

The chain carries TRBV7-3 and TRBJ1-6; TRBD1 is a possible D gene (6 bases). Trimming pared 2 bases from V and 11 bases from J, leaving 13 bases between. CDR1 and CDR2 from the germline V gene are SGHTA and FQGTGA. The CDR3 runs to 14 residues. As DNA, the CDR3 is TGTGCCAGCAGCTTATCAGGGGCGTTGACACCCCTCCACTTT. This gives the protein CASSLSGALTPLHF.